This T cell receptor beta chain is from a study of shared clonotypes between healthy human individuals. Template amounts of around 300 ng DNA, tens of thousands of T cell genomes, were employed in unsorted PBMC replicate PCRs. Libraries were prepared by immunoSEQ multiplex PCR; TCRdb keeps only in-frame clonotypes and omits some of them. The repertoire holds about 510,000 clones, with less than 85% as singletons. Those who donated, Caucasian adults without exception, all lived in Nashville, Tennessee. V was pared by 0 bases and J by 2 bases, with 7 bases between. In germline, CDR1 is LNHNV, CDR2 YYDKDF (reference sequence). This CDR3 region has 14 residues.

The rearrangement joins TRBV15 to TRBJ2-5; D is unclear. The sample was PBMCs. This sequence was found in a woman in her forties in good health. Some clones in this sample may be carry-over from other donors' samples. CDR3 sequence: CATSRDSSQETQYF. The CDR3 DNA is TGTGCCACCAGCAGAGATAGTTCACAAGAGACCCAGTACTTC.